The 26 T cell receptor beta chains below all came from one sample that was sequenced in a study of glioma-infiltrating T cells. Using RNA template, CDR3s of TCR alpha and beta were amplified with iRepertoire arm-PCR. TCRdb itself ran the multiplex PCR reads through MiXCR, one entry per CDR3 protein. This sample yields 4,300 or so distinct CDR3 sequences, of which around 25% are seen a single time; around 7.9% belongs to the top ten. Sequencing was done on a sample of glioma tissue, nonneoplastic brain tissue, or PBMCs (not recorded which). These receptors all come from a human donor with low-grade glioma or glioblastoma, undergoing nonglioma brain surgery, or in good health (not recorded which).

The gene calls are TRBV27 and TRBJ2-3, with 8 bases lining up with TRBD2. The trim removed 5 bases at V and 5 bases at J, leaving 9 bases unmatched. Germline lookup yields CDR1 MNHEY and CDR2 SMNVEV (reference sequence). The CDR3 covers 15 residues. CDR3 loop: CASSRGGRHGDTQYF. The CDR3 nucleotides are TGTGCCAGCAGTCGGGGGGGCCGTCATGGAGATACGCAGTATTTT.

The genes are TRBV27 and TRBJ2-1; possible D gene TRBD2, 7 bases. The CDR3 consists of 13 residues. Trimming shortened V by 4 bases and J by 7 bases, and 11 bases separated the two germline ends. Germline loops: CDR1 MNHEY, CDR2 SMNVEV (reference sequence). Here the CDR3 reads CASSSRGRNEQFF. The CDR3 nucleotides are TGTGCCAGCAGTTCGCGGGGGCGAAATGAGCAGTTCTTC.

By share, this clonotype ranks as medium-sized. V is TRBV24-1 and J is TRBJ1-6, with unresolved D. CDR1 and CDR2 (germline): KGHDR, SFDVKD. The CDR3 extends over 15 amino acids. Trimming shortened V by 11 bases and J by 0 bases, and 13 bases separated the two germline ends. This CDR3 is CAIADLSSYNSPLHF. CDR3 bases: TGTGCCATCGCTGACCTGAGCTCCTATAATTCACCCCTCCACTTT.

This clonotype was detected ten times or more. This chain uses TRBV5-1 with TRBJ2-3, with 7 nucleotides matching TRBD1. V shed 3 bases, J shed 5 bases, and the junction held 6 bases outside the gene matches. CDR1 and CDR2 from the germline V gene are SGHRS and YFSETQ. The CDR3 runs to 14 residues. The CDR3 loop reads CASSSGQVRDTQYF. For the CDR3, the DNA is TGCGCCAGCAGCTCAGGACAGGTTCGAGATACGCAGTATTTT.

For this clonotype: One junction end does not reproduce the germline sequence, and a read error may be involved. This chain joins TRBV28 and TRBJ1-5, with 7 bases identical to TRBD1. CDR3 length equals 16 residues. Looked up from germline, CDR1 is MDHEN and CDR2 is SYDVKM. The CDR3 DNA reads TGTGCCAGCAGTCCTCCCTCCGGGACAGCTAATCGGCCCAAGCATTTT. It encodes CASSPPSGTANRPKHF. The variable domain in full, with the rest retrieved from reference TRBV28 and TRBJ1-5, is DVKVTQSSRYLVKRTGEKVFLECVQDMDHENMFWYRQDPGLGLRLIYFSYDVKMKEKGDIPEGYSVSREKKERFSLILESASTNQTSMYLCASSPPSGTANRPKHFGDGTRLSIL.

This clonotype is deemed medium-sized. The chain links TRBV6-1 to TRBJ2-2, with D perhaps TRBD2 (5 bases). Trimming took off 2 bases at V and 6 bases at J, with 16 bases between the two ends. This CDR3 is 16 amino acids long. Germline CDR1 and CDR2: MNHNS and SASEGT. CDR3 amino acids: CASSEYLGGPPGELFF. The CDR3, as DNA: TGTGCCAGCAGTGAATATCTTGGCGGGCCACCCGGGGAGCTGTTTTTT.

The CDR3 here is CASSPTQGLQETQYF. CDR3 in DNA: TGTGCCAGCAGCCCGACCCAGGGGTTACAAGAGACCCAGTACTTC. This chain links TRBV28 with TRBJ2-5, with D possibly being TRBD1 (6 bases). This CDR3 is built from 15 residues. Germline CDR1 is MDHEN and CDR2 is SYDVKM. V was shortened by 6 bases and J by 2 bases, with 16 bases between the two germline ends.

As concerns this clonotype: At one boundary the junction diverges from the germline segment, which might be a read error. The V call is TRBV10-3, the J call TRBJ1-3, with D unresolved. Germline V gene lookup returns CDR1 ENHRY and CDR2 SYGVKD. The CDR3 has 14 residues. Here the CDR3 reads CAISGAPAGNTIHF. The CDR3 coding sequence is TGTGCCATCAGTGGGGCCCCCGCTGGAAACACCATACATTTT.

The V gene is TRBV6-2 or TRBV6-3, the J gene TRBJ2-1; D is possibly TRBD1 (6 bases). This CDR3 comprises 15 residues. Germline-derived CDR1 and CDR2 are MNHEY and SVGEGT. V was cut by 7 bases and J by 7 bases, with 20 bases left in between. The CDR3 sequence: CASTITGIARNEQFF. The CDR3 bases are TGTGCCAGCACCATAACAGGGATCGCAAGGAATGAGCAGTTCTTC.

The chain joins TRBV4-1 to TRBJ2-5; the match to TRBD2 covers 8 bases. The J segment lost 6 bases and the V segment lost 4 bases, leaving 10 bases of the junction unmatched. This CDR3 spans 15 amino acids. CDR1 and CDR2 (germline): MGHRA, YSYEKL. CDR3 DNA: TGCGCCAGCAGCCCGATAGGGCGGGGGGCCCAGACCCAGTACTTC. This translates into CASSPIGRGAQTQYF.

This rearrangement joins TRBV19 to TRBJ1-1, with a possible D match to TRBD1 (5 bases). The CDR3 covers 14 residues. Germline V gene data show CDR1 as LNHDA and CDR2 as SQIVND (reference sequence). V gave up 4 bases and J gave up 5 bases, with 14 bases separating them. The CDR3 DNA sequence: TGTGCCAGTAGTACGAGAGGCCAGGGTACTGAAGCTTTCTTT. This encodes CASSTRGQGTEAFF.

Within the sample, this clonotype is medium-sized. This chain joins TRBV2 and TRBJ1-1, with D maybe TRBD1 (5 bases). The CDR3 sequence is 13 residues long. CDR1 and CDR2 (germline): SNHLY, FYNNEI. V lost 6 bases to trimming and J lost 3 bases, with 11 bases between them. Here the CDR3 reads CASRDEGHTEAFF. DNA of the CDR3: TGTGCCAGCAGGGATGAGGGGCACACTGAAGCTTTCTTT.

This clonotype rates as medium-sized. The chain is built from TRBV28 and TRBJ1-3, with D perhaps TRBD1 (6 bases). Germline V lookup: CDR1 MDHEN, CDR2 SYDVKM. This CDR3 has 14 amino acids. Between the trimmed V and J ends, which lost 6 bases and 0 bases, there was a span of 9 bases. The CDR3 spells CASSPQGSGNTIYF. The CDR3 nucleotides read TGTGCCAGCAGCCCACAGGGCTCTGGAAACACCATATATTTT.

This clonotype was picked up many times. The chain combines TRBV7-3 with TRBJ2-7, with 8 bases identical to TRBD2. Germline assignment: CDR1 SGHTA and CDR2 FQGTGA. The length of the CDR3 is 15 residues. V was pared by 2 bases and J by 3 bases, with 6 bases of the junction left unmatched. The CDR3 bases are TGTGCCAGCAGCTTATGGCCGACTAGCGTCTACGAGCAGTACTTC. It codes for CASSLWPTSVYEQYF.

By sample share, this clonotype is medium-sized. The chain has TRBV28 and TRBJ1-2; D gene uncertain. This CDR3 has 15 residues. The germline V and J ends were trimmed by 4 bases and 3 bases, with 15 bases remaining between them. Looked up from germline, CDR1 is MDHEN and CDR2 is SYDVKM. The CDR3 nucleotides are TGTGCCAGCAGTTCGGGTCCCCCCGTGGACTATGGCTACACCTTC. Its protein is CASSSGPPVDYGYTF.

This clonotype was observed at least ten times. The J gene is TRBJ1-2, the V gene TRBV2, with D perhaps matching TRBD1 (5 bases). CDR3 size: 14 residues. Deletions cut 3 bases from V and 8 bases from J, with 16 bases between. Germline CDR1 and CDR2: SNHLY and FYNNEI. The CDR3 region has the DNA TGTGCCAGCAGTGAGGGTGGGGTAGGGGAAGGCTACACCTTC. Protein: CASSEGGVGEGYTF.

In this sample, this clonotype is medium-sized (0.01 to 0.1%). The genes are TRBV20-1 and TRBJ1-3; tentatively, D is TRBD1 (5 bases). Per the germline V gene, CDR1 is DFQATT and CDR2 is SNEGSKA (reference sequence). V lost 0 bases to trimming and J lost 4 bases, with 10 bases between them. CDR3 length: 14 amino acids. CDR3 residues: CSARDGTGGNTIYF. The CDR3 bases are TGCAGTGCTAGAGATGGGACGGGAGGAAACACCATATATTTT.

The chain joins TRBV29-1 to TRBJ2-2; no definite D call. The CDR3 sequence is 13 residues long. Trimming removed 7 bases from V and 0 bases from J, with 9 bases in between. Per the germline V gene, CDR1 is SQVTM and CDR2 is ANQGSEA. The chain's CDR3 is CSATDPNTGELFF. CDR3 sequence (DNA): TGCAGCGCGACGGACCCGAACACCGGGGAGCTGTTTTTT.

This clonotype is judged large. The chain carries TRBV6-1 and TRBJ1-2, with 7 bases aligning to TRBD1. Germline loops: CDR1 MNHNS, CDR2 SASEGT. J was trimmed by 3 bases and V by 7 bases; bases with no gene match: 11. The CDR3 loop spans 15 amino acids. In DNA form, the CDR3 reads TGTGCCAGCAATCAAAACAGGGGCGCTGACTATGGCTACACCTTC. Amino acid sequence: CASNQNRGADYGYTF.

By share, this clonotype counts as medium-sized. The V call is TRBV11-2, the J call TRBJ2-1, with 9 bases matching TRBD2. From germline, CDR1 is SGHAT and CDR2 FQNNGV. There are 17 residues in the CDR3. V was pared by 3 bases and J by 8 bases, with 14 bases of the junction left unmatched. The CDR3 DNA reads TGTGCCAGCAGCTTCCTCCACGGGGGAGCGGGGGGAGATGAGCAGTTCTTC. Protein product: CASSFLHGGAGGDEQFF.

This clonotype is classed as medium-sized. The CDR3 sequence is CASSHGLTQETQYF. The CDR3 nucleotides read TGTGCCAGCAGCCACGGACTAACCCAAGAGACCCAGTACTTC. The rearrangement joins TRBV28 to TRBJ2-5; the D gene is possibly TRBD2 (6 bases). The CDR3 sequence is 14 residues long. V was cut by 6 bases and J by 1 base, with 12 bases left in between. Germline CDR1 reads MDHEN; CDR2 reads SYDVKM.

To note about this clonotype: A much larger clonotype is one base distant, so this may be a read error. The chain carries TRBV19 and TRBJ1-1; possibly TRBD1 for D (6 bases). The CDR3 totals 13 residues. Germline V gene data show CDR1 as LNHDA and CDR2 as SQIVND (reference sequence). V was clipped by 7 bases and J by 4 bases, with 13 bases between them. This CDR3 is CASNGQMSTEAFF. DNA of the CDR3: TGTGCCAGTAATGGACAGATGAGCACTGAAGCTTTCTTT.

The CDR3 here is CSVERGGTDTQYF. In DNA, the CDR3 is TGCAGCGTTGAGCGGGGGGGCACAGATACGCAGTATTTT. The chain carries TRBV29-1 and TRBJ2-3, with 8 bases identical to TRBD2. The length of the CDR3 is 13 residues. Germline trimming cut 3 bases from V and 1 base from J; bases unmatched to any gene: 0. CDR1 and CDR2 (germline): SQVTM, ANQGSEA.

The sample holds a few counts of this clonotype. An end of the junction differs from the germline gene, which may be a read error. This rearrangement joins TRBV6-1 to TRBJ2-3; TRBD2 matches 7 bases. This CDR3 spans 17 amino acids. Germline CDR1 and CDR2: MNHNS and SASEGT. The CDR3 here is CASSEGISGRGTDTQCF. The DNA for the CDR3 is TGTGCCAGCAGTGAAGGGATTAGCGGGCGGGGCACAGATACGCAGTGTTTT.

By proportion, this clonotype is medium-sized (0.01 to 0.1%). This rearrangement joins TRBV19 to TRBJ2-3; D is uncertain. The CDR3 has 14 residues. The V gene lost 0 bases and the J gene lost 2 bases, with 6 bases spanning the gap. The germline V gene encodes CDR1 LNHDA and CDR2 SQIVND (reference sequence). The DNA for the CDR3 is TGTGCCAGTAGTATAGATCCGTACACAGATACGCAGTATTTT. Translation gives CASSIDPYTDTQYF.

Relative to its sample, this clonotype is medium-sized. The rearrangement links TRBV7-6 to TRBJ2-3, with no clear D. The germline V and J ends were trimmed by 3 bases and 6 bases, with 4 bases remaining between them. This CDR3 contains 11 residues. CDR1 and CDR2 from the germline V gene are SGHVS and FNYEAQ. The CDR3 region is CASSFRDTQYF. The CDR3 DNA sequence: TGTGCCAGCAGCTTTCGCGATACGCAGTATTTT. Using reference TRBV7-6 and TRBJ2-3 for the parts outside the CDR3, the full variable domain is GAGVSQSPRYKVTKRGQDVALRCDPISGHVSLYWYRQALGQGPEFLTYFNYEAQQDKSGLPNDRFSAERPEGSISTLTIQRTEQRDSAMYRCASSFRDTQYFGPGTRLTVL.